This TCR beta chain stems from a study of blood T cell repertoires in COVID-19. Study context: The United States, Italy and Spain supplied acute and convalescent COVID-19 samples. PBMCs, B-cell-depleted T cells, or T cells were the source of the cDNA or gDNA that made up the material.

Authors' methods: Amplification from reference gene primers served as the basis for estimated nucleated cell counts. TCRdb's table, derived via immunoSEQ multiplex PCR, lists solely in-frame clones and lacks some. The V and J calls and the clone size are those of that table, but D and trimming were determined from the DNA. The sample lists 43,000 or so clones; roughly 87% were seen once. CDR3 size: 12 residues. The germline CDR1 and CDR2 sequences are SQVTM and ANQGSEA. Trimming removed 5 bases from V and 1 base from J, with 8 bases in between. The receptor was derived from a man between 60 and 75 years old with active COVID-19. The source material was peripheral blood. The chain recombines TRBV29-1 with TRBJ1-1, with D possibly being TRBD1 (5 bases). The CDR3 nucleotides are TGCAGCGTTACCGACAGGAACACTGAAGCTTTCTTT. It specifies CSVTDRNTEAFF.